These T cell receptor beta chains were read from a single sample in a study of blood T cells in healthy people across ages. Via MiXCR, TCRdb re-called the 5' RACE reads, giving one row per CDR3 protein. The sample contains 1,500,000 or so distinct CDR3 sequences, almost 60% of which appear only once. Sample: blood. The receptors originated from a man aged 18-30 years in good health. Both conserved end residues are part of each CDR3. The order of the fields is J gene, D gene, V gene, clone size, CDR3 protein, CDR3 DNA. D genes are given only for firm matches. A row's size may be missing; if present it is once, few, many or a size class.

j_call: TRBJ2-3; d_call: TRBD2; v_call: TRBV7-7; clone_size: many; cdr3_aa: CASSPLAGGRTDTQYF; cdr3_nt: TGTGCTAGCAGCCCCCTAGCGGGGGGGCGCACAGATACGCAGTATTTT
j_call: TRBJ2-3; d_call: TRBD2; v_call: TRBV11-2; clone_size: once; cdr3_aa: CASSSKTSGGSDTQYF; cdr3_nt: TGTGCCAGCAGCTCAAAGACTAGCGGGGGATCAGATACGCAGTATTTT
j_call: TRBJ1-1; d_call: -; v_call: TRBV4-3; clone_size: -; cdr3_aa: CASSQDLRGGLGDTEAFF; cdr3_nt: TGCGCCAGCAGCCAAGATCTGAGGGGGGGGCTGGGGGACACTGAAGCTTTCTTT
j_call: TRBJ2-1; d_call: -; v_call: TRBV7-8; clone_size: few; cdr3_aa: CASSLAGQTYNEQFF; cdr3_nt: TGTGCCAGCAGCTTAGCGGGACAAACCTACAATGAGCAGTTCTTC
j_call: TRBJ2-3; d_call: -; v_call: TRBV12-3/TRBV12-4; clone_size: -; cdr3_aa: CASSFKVSDTQYF; cdr3_nt: TGTGCCAGCAGTTTTAAGGTATCAGATACGCAGTATTTT
j_call: TRBJ2-3; d_call: -; v_call: TRBV27; clone_size: -; cdr3_aa: CASSFGVPDTQYF; cdr3_nt: TGTGCCAGCAGTTTTGGGGTTCCAGATACGCAGTATTTT
j_call: TRBJ2-7; d_call: TRBD2; v_call: TRBV7-2; clone_size: -; cdr3_aa: CASSSGRSSYEQYF; cdr3_nt: TGTGCCAGCAGTTCCGGGAGGAGCTCCTACGAGCAGTACTTC
j_call: TRBJ2-1; d_call: -; v_call: TRBV15; clone_size: few; cdr3_aa: CATSIPVYKKPGNEQFF; cdr3_nt: TGTGCCACCAGCATCCCGGTCTACAAAAAACCAGGGAATGAGCAGTTCTTC
j_call: TRBJ1-2; d_call: -; v_call: TRBV10-3; clone_size: -; cdr3_aa: CAILPSGSYYGYTF; cdr3_nt: TGTGCCATCCTACCCTCCGGGAGCTACTATGGCTACACCTTC
j_call: TRBJ1-1; d_call: TRBD1; v_call: TRBV5-6; clone_size: few; cdr3_aa: CASSSGQLMNTEAFF; cdr3_nt: TGTGCCAGCAGCTCGGGACAGCTTATGAACACTGAAGCTTTCTTT
j_call: TRBJ1-2; d_call: -; v_call: TRBV27; clone_size: -; cdr3_aa: CASSITGPWDYGYTF; cdr3_nt: TGTGCCAGCAGTATTACAGGGCCTTGGGACTATGGCTACACCTTC
j_call: TRBJ1-2; d_call: TRBD1; v_call: TRBV4-1; clone_size: -; cdr3_aa: CASRRTGPFYGYTF; cdr3_nt: TGCGCCAGCAGAAGGACAGGGCCGTTCTATGGCTACACCTTC
j_call: TRBJ2-7; d_call: -; v_call: TRBV24-1; clone_size: once; cdr3_aa: CATSEADISEQYF; cdr3_nt: TGTGCCACCAGTGAAGCCGACATCTCCGAGCAGTACTTC
j_call: TRBJ2-1; d_call: -; v_call: TRBV20-1; clone_size: -; cdr3_aa: CSAVQGYLFNEQFF; cdr3_nt: TGCAGTGCAGTTCAGGGTTACCTTTTCAATGAGCAGTTCTTC
j_call: TRBJ1-5; d_call: -; v_call: TRBV5-5; clone_size: -; cdr3_aa: CASSLELWLQPQHF; cdr3_nt: TGTGCCAGCAGCTTGGAGTTGTGGCTTCAGCCCCAGCATTTT
j_call: TRBJ2-3; d_call: TRBD2; v_call: TRBV6-2/TRBV6-3; clone_size: -; cdr3_aa: CASRLSGRADTQYF; cdr3_nt: TGTGCCAGCAGACTGAGCGGGAGAGCAGATACGCAGTATTTT